A single sample is the source of the 8 T cell receptor beta chains below, sequenced in a study of cytomegalovirus exposure and HLA in healthy donors. Both 60 Vbeta primers and 13 Jbeta primers went into the PCR. Clones were read by immunoSEQ multiplex PCR, and TCRdb kept only the in-frame ones, dropping some. The profile shows 40,000 to 45,000 clones, about half of them singletons. Sequencing input: PBMCs. The receptors derive from a man in his 60s in good health and CMV-seronegative.

The chain employs TRBV30 and TRBJ1-5; D might be TRBD1 (5 bases). The CDR3 is 13 residues long. Deletions cut 1 base from V and 6 bases from J, with 10 bases between. Germline V gene lookup returns CDR1 GTSNPN and CDR2 SVGIG (reference sequence). The CDR3 is CAWSDQGTQPQHF. The CDR3 DNA reads as TGTGCCTGGAGTGATCAGGGTACTCAGCCCCAGCATTTT. Drawing the rest from reference TRBV30 and TRBJ1-5, the complete variable domain is SQTIHQWPATLVQPVGSPLSLECTVEGTSNPNLYWYRQAAGRGLQLLFYSVGIGQISSEVPQNLSASRPQDRQFILSSKKLLLSDSGFYLCAWSDQGTQPQHFGDGTRLSIL.

The chain has TRBV5-6 and TRBJ2-5, with a weak D call TRBD1 (6 bases). The V end lost 4 bases, the J end lost 4 bases, and 11 bases lay between the germline ends. Germline V CDR1 and CDR2: SGHDT, YYEEEE. CDR3 size: 13 residues. The chain's CDR3 is CASSRVGAETQYF. The CDR3 coding sequence is TGTGCCAGCAGCCGGGTGGGGGCAGAGACCCAGTACTTC.

The chain recombines TRBV25-1 with TRBJ1-3; D remains unclear. The CDR3 is 14 residues long. The V and J ends lost 5 bases and 7 bases respectively, with 15 bases between them. The germline CDR1 and CDR2 sequences are MGHDK and SYGVNS. The CDR3 coding sequence is TGTGCCAGCAGTACCCAAGTCACGGGTAACACCATATATTTT. Protein product: CASSTQVTGNTIYF. The full variable domain, rest sourced from reference TRBV25-1 and TRBJ1-3, is EADIYQTPRYLVIGTGKKITLECSQTMGHDKMYWYQQDPGMELHLIHYSYGVNSTEKGDLSSESTVSRIRTEHFPLTLESARPSHTSQYLCASSTQVTGNTIYFGEGSWLTVV.

The chain carries TRBV14 and TRBJ1-2; 7 nucleotides line up with TRBD1. Per the germline V gene, CDR1 is SGHDN and CDR2 is FVKESK. This CDR3 is built from 14 residues. The V segment lost 3 bases and the J segment 7 bases; nucleotides outside the gene matches: 8. In nucleotides, the CDR3 is TGTGCCAGCAGCCATCTCGACAGGGCCGGTGGCTACACCTTC. It translates to CASSHLDRAGGYTF.

This clone was seen more than once but under ten times. The chain combines TRBV2 with TRBJ2-6, with unresolved D. Trimming took off 4 bases at V and 0 bases at J, with 10 bases between the two ends. The V gene's germline CDR1 is SNHLY and CDR2 FYNNEI. The CDR3 contains 16 residues. CDR3 coding DNA: TGTGCCAGCAGTGGAGCTCCCAGCTCTGGGGCCAACGTCCTGACTTTC. This encodes CASSGAPSSGANVLTF.

The chain combines TRBV18 with TRBJ1-3; D is ambiguous. V gave up 2 bases and J gave up 9 bases, with 17 bases separating them. The CDR3 is made up of 15 amino acids. Per the germline V gene, CDR1 is KGHSH and CDR2 is LQKENI. The CDR3 protein is CASSPGSELGATIYF. CDR3 coding DNA: TGTGCCAGCTCACCAGGCTCAGAGCTCGGAGCCACCATATATTTT.

The V gene is TRBV7-9, the J gene TRBJ2-1; D is possibly TRBD1 (6 bases). This CDR3 region has 16 residues. Germline assignment: CDR1 SEHNR and CDR2 FQNEAQ (reference sequence). V was pared by 1 base and J by 0 bases, with 10 bases between. The DNA for the CDR3 is TGTGCCAGCAGCTTAGAGGGGGATCCCTCCTACAATGAGCAGTTCTTC. It yields the protein CASSLEGDPSYNEQFF.

The V call is TRBV28, the J call TRBJ1-2, with 10 bases lining up with TRBD1. CDR3 length: 15 amino acids. After removal of 3 bases from V and 6 bases from J, the junction contained 7 bases not matched to a gene. Germline CDR1 reads MDHEN; CDR2 reads SYDVKM. The chain's CDR3 is CASSFRDRGSHGYTF. The CDR3, as DNA: TGTGCCAGCAGTTTCCGGGACAGGGGATCCCATGGCTACACCTTC.